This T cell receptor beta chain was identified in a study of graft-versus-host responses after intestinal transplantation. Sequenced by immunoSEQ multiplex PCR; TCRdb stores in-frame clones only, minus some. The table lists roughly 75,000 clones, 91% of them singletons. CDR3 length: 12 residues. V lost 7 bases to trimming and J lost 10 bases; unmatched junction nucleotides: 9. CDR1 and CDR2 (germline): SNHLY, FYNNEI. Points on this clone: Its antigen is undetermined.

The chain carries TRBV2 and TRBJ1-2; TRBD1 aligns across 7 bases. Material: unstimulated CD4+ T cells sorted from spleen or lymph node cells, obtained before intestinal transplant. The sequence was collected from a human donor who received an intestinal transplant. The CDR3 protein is CASTGTALDYTF. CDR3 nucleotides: TGTGCCAGCACCGGGACAGCGCTTGACTACACCTTC. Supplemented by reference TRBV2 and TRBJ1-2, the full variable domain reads EPEVTQTPSHQVTQMGQEVILRCVPISNHLYFYWYRQILGQKVEFLVSFYNNEISEKSEIFDDQFSVERPDGSNFTLKIRSTKLEDSAMYFCASTGTALDYTFGSGTRLTVV.